Shown below are 13 T cell receptor beta chains from a single sample sequenced in a study of cytomegalovirus exposure and HLA in healthy donors. Primers for the PCR totalled 60 Vbeta and 13 Jbeta. The data were produced by immunoSEQ multiplex PCR, yet TCRdb's version contains in-frame clones alone and is incomplete. The sample has around 130,000 clones, 70% to 80% seen once. The sample taken for sequencing was PBMCs. The receptors stem from a woman in her sixties or seventies in good health and CMV-seropositive.

A word on this clone: One end of the junction is discordant with germline, which a read error may explain. This chain links TRBV2 with TRBJ1-2; TRBD1 aligns across 11 bases. Germline CDR1 SNHLY, CDR2 FYNNEI. The CDR3 loop spans 16 amino acids. CDR3 residues: CASSGWTGGEDYGCTF. DNA for the CDR3: TGTGCCAGCTCGGGGTGGACAGGGGGCGAGGACTATGGCTGCACCTTC.

The chain recombines TRBV19 with TRBJ2-3; 11 bases line up with TRBD2. The V and J ends lost 6 bases and 2 bases, in that order; junction bases with no gene match: 7. The CDR3 runs to 16 residues. The germline V gene has CDR1 LNHDA and CDR2 SQIVND (reference sequence). The CDR3 nucleotides read TGTGCCAGTAGCCCTGGGACTAGCGGAACCACAGATACGCAGTATTTT. Translating gives CASSPGTSGTTDTQYF.

The chain uses TRBV7-9 and TRBJ1-1; tentative D call: TRBD1 (6 bases). From germline, CDR1 is SEHNR and CDR2 FQNEAQ (reference sequence). The CDR3 spans 16 residues. The ends were cut back, 4 bases at V and 1 base at J, with 16 bases in the middle. The CDR3 sequence: CASSSLQGSGNTEAFF. In nucleotides, the CDR3 is TGTGCCAGCAGCTCTCTACAGGGAAGTGGGAACACTGAAGCTTTCTTT. Full variable domain (missing parts from reference TRBV7-9 and TRBJ1-1): DTGVSQNPRHKITKRGQNVTFRCDPISEHNRLYWYRQTLGQGPEFLTYFQNEAQLEKSRLLSDRFSAERPKGSFSTLEIQRTEQGDSAMYLCASSSLQGSGNTEAFFGQGTRLTVV.

In its sample, this clone was seen a few times. The chain combines TRBV7-9 with TRBJ2-6; D gene uncertain. V lost 4 bases and J 4 bases, leaving 8 bases between the germline ends. In germline, CDR1 is SEHNR, CDR2 FQNEAQ (reference sequence). The CDR3 extends over 14 amino acids. The CDR3 here is CASSYSSGANVLTF. The CDR3 DNA is TGTGCCAGCAGCTACTCGTCGGGGGCCAACGTCCTGACTTTC.

This clone appeared a few times. CDR3 sequence: CASSGGQGAGEKLFF. The DNA for the CDR3 is TGTGCCAGCAGCGGAGGACAGGGGGCCGGTGAAAAACTGTTTTTT. The V gene is TRBV13, the J gene TRBJ1-4; 11 bases are a match to TRBD1. Germline-derived CDR1 and CDR2 are PRHDT and FYEKMQ (reference sequence). The V and J ends lost 5 bases and 7 bases, in that order; junction bases with no gene match: 6. The CDR3 is made up of 15 amino acids. The full variable domain, in which reference TRBV13 and TRBJ1-4 provide the parts outside the CDR3, is AAGVIQSPRHLIKEKRETATLKCYPIPRHDTVYWYQQGPGQDPQFLISFYEKMQSDKGSIPDRFSAQQFSDYHSELNMSSLELGDSALYFCASSGGQGAGEKLFFGSGTQLSVL.

The V call is TRBV6-4, the J call TRBJ1-3, with 7 bases aligning to TRBD1. Germline V gene sequence: CDR1 MRHNA, CDR2 SNTAGT. V lost 0 bases, J lost 1 base, and 9 bases stayed unmatched. This CDR3 spans 18 amino acids. CDR3 DNA: TGTGCCAGCAGTGACTCGCTTAGGGGACAGCCTTCTGGAAACACCATATATTTT. Its translation: CASSDSLRGQPSGNTIYF.

This clone was seen only a few times. The genes are TRBV5-1 and TRBJ1-5, with 9 bases aligning to TRBD1. The trim removed 5 bases at V and 0 bases at J, leaving 9 bases unmatched. The CDR3 extends over 17 amino acids. Germline loops: CDR1 SGHRS, CDR2 YFSETQ. CDR3 coding DNA: TGCGCCAGCAGACCCGGGACAGGGCTGAATAGCAATCAGCCCCAGCATTTT. Translated, it gives CASRPGTGLNSNQPQHF.

V gene TRBV6-5 combines with J gene TRBJ2-7; 9 nucleotides match TRBD2. J gave up 5 bases and V 1 base, and 6 bases lay outside the gene matches. CDR3 length: 15 amino acids. Germline V lookup: CDR1 MNHEY, CDR2 SVGAGI. This CDR3 reads CASSYLLAGTNEQYF. The CDR3 nucleotides read TGTGCCAGCAGTTACTTGCTAGCGGGGACTAACGAGCAGTACTTC.

V gene TRBV6-5 combines with J gene TRBJ2-5; 10 nucleotides align to TRBD2. V lost 0 bases to trimming and J lost 4 bases; unmatched junction nucleotides: 2. The CDR3 length is 15 residues. Germline V gene lookup returns CDR1 MNHEY and CDR2 SVGAGI. The CDR3 DNA reads TGTGCCAGCAGTTACTCAGGGACTAGCGCAGAGACCCAGTACTTC. Translating it yields CASSYSGTSAETQYF.

V gene TRBV5-5 combines with J gene TRBJ2-7; TRBD2 is a possible D gene (6 bases). Germline lookup yields CDR1 SGHKS and CDR2 YYEKEE (reference sequence). V was cut by 6 bases and J by 0 bases, with 16 bases left in between. The CDR3 length is 15 residues. The CDR3 DNA sequence: TGTGCCAGCAACCCGATCGGAGGGTTCTCCTACGAGCAGTACTTC. Translated: CASNPIGGFSYEQYF.

V is TRBV9 and J is TRBJ2-5, with D perhaps TRBD1 (6 bases). Trimming removed 2 bases from V and 5 bases from J, with 10 bases in between. This CDR3 is 13 amino acids long. Germline lookup yields CDR1 SGDLS and CDR2 YYNGEE. The CDR3 DNA sequence: TGTGCCAGCAGCGTTACAGGGCGGGAGACCCAGTACTTC. It specifies CASSVTGRETQYF.

The J gene is TRBJ2-7, the V gene TRBV5-1; 9 bases align to TRBD2. With V trimmed by 0 bases and J by 2 bases, 3 bases remained unmatched. The germline CDR1 and CDR2 sequences are SGHRS and YFSETQ. The CDR3 totals 15 residues. CDR3 DNA sequence: TGCGCCAGCAGCTTGGGTGCTAGCGGGGCCTACGAGCAGTACTTC. Its translation is CASSLGASGAYEQYF.

V usage is TRBV27 and J usage is TRBJ1-5, with D unclear. This CDR3 spans 14 amino acids. Germline CDR1 MNHEY, CDR2 SMNVEV (reference sequence). The V and J ends lost 7 bases and 0 bases respectively, with 10 bases between them. CDR3 DNA sequence: TGTGCCAGCACCCTTACCGGTAGCAATCAGCCCCAGCATTTT. Translating gives CASTLTGSNQPQHF.